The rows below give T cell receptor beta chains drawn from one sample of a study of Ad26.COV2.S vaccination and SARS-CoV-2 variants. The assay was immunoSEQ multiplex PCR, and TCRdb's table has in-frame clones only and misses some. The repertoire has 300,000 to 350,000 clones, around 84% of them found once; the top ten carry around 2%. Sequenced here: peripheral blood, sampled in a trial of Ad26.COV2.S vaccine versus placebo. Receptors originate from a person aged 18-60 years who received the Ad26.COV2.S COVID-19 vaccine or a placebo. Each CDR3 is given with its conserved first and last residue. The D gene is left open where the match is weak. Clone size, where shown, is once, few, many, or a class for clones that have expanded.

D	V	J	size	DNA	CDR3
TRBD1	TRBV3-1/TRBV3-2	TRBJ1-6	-	TGTGCCAGCAGCCAAGGCGGACAGGGGACTCCACCCCTCCACTTT	CASSQGGQGTPPLHF
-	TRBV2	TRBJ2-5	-	TGTGCCAGCAACCTTTGGGATTTTCAAGAGACCCAGTACTTC	CASNLWDFQETQYF
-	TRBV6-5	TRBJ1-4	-	TGTGCCAGCAATTTACAGGGTGTGGGAGAAAAACTGTTTTTT	CASNLQGVGEKLFF
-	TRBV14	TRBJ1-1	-	TGTGCCAGCAGCCAAGATCCTGGTGGGACTGAAGCTTTCTTT	CASSQDPGGTEAFF
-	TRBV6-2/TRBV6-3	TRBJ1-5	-	TGTGCCAGCAGTACTTCCCACAGGGCTGGAGATCAGCCCCAGCATTTT	CASSTSHRAGDQPQHF
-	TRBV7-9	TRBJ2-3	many	TGTGCCAGCAGCTTCCAAATCCGCACGGTTGTTACAGATACGCAGTATTTT	CASSFQIRTVVTDTQYF
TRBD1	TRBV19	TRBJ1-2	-	TGTGCCAGTAGTCCTCGACAGGGTGGTCCTAACTATGGCTACACCTTC	CASSPRQGGPNYGYTF
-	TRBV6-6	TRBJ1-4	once	TGTGCCAGCAGGAAACCGGGATCGAGCGGTGAAAAACTGTTTTTT	CASRKPGSSGEKLFF
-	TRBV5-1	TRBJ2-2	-	TGCGCCAGCAAACCGCCTGTGAACACCGGGGAGCTGTTTTTT	CASKPPVNTGELFF
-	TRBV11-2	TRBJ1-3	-	TGTGCCAGCAGCTTAGATCGTCCCCACTCTGGAAACACCATATATTTT	CASSLDRPHSGNTIYF
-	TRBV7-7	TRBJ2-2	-	TGTGCTAGCAGCTTAAACAGGGATTTATCCGGGGAGCTGTTTTTT	CASSLNRDLSGELFF
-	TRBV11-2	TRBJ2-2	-	TGTGCCAGCAGCTTAGACAGAAATACCGGGGAGCTGTTTTTT	CASSLDRNTGELFF
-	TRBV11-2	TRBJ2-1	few	TGTGCCAGCAGCTTATCAGGACAGCACAATGAGCAGTTCTTC	CASSLSGQHNEQFF
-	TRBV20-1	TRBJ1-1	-	TGCAGTGCTAGAAGGCAGAGGGTAACTTTCTTT	CSARRQRVTFF
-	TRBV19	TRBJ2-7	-	TGTGCCAGTAGTAAAGGGATCCGGTCCTACGAGCAGTACTTC	CASSKGIRSYEQYF
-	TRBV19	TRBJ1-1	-	TGTGCCAGTATGGGGCTGAGGGGCCTGAACACTGAAGCTTTCTTT	CASMGLRGLNTEAFF
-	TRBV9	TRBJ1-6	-	TGTGCCAGCAGCGTAACTCGGGAATCACCCCTCCACTTT	CASSVTRESPLHF
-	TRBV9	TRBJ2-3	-	TGTGCCAGCAGCGTATCCCCGGTGTTGGGGACAGATACGCAGTATTTT	CASSVSPVLGTDTQYF
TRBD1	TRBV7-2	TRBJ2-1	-	TGTGCCAGCATCCAATCCGGGACAGGGGTCTACAATGAGCAGTTCTTC	CASIQSGTGVYNEQFF
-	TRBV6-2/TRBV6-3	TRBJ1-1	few	TGTGCCAGCAGCCCCGTTTTGAACACTGAAGCTTTCTTT	CASSPVLNTEAFF
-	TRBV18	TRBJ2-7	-	TGTGCCAGCTCACCGGGACCAACCTACGAGCAGTACTTC	CASSPGPTYEQYF
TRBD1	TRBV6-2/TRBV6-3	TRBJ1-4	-	TGTGCCAGCAGCTCCGGGACAGCTAATGAAAAACTGTTTTTT	CASSSGTANEKLFF
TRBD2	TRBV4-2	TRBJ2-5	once	TGTGCCAGCAGCCAAAGTGGGGGAGGGGAGACCCAGTACTTC	CASSQSGGGETQYF
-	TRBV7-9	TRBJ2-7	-	TGTGCCAGCAGCCACGAGGGACTGAGCGAGCAGTACTTC	CASSHEGLSEQYF
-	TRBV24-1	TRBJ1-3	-	TGTGCCACCAGACAGAGATCCGGAAACACCATATATTTT	CATRQRSGNTIYF
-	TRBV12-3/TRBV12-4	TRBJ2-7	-	TGTGCCAGCAGTTTATCGGGGCACGAGCAGTACTTC	CASSLSGHEQYF
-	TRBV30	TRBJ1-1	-	TGTGCCTGGAGTCCGTATTTGAACACTGAAGCTTTCTTT	CAWSPYLNTEAFF
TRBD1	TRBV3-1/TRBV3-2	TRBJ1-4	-	TGTGCCAGCCGGGGGGCGGGACAGAATAATGAAAAACTGTTTTTT	CASRGAGQNNEKLFF
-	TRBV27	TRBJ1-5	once	TGTGCCAGCAGTTCCCTGGGGGTAGGGATTTTAGGGGCCCAGCATTTT	CASSSLGVGILGAQHF
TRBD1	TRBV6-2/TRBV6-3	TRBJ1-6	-	TGTGCCAGCAGCCGCGGGACAGGGGGAAACCGGCCCTATTCACCCCTCCACTTT	CASSRGTGGNRPYSPLHF
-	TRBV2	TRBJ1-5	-	TGTGCCAGCAGTGAAGCGCCTAGGGGATCTGGCCATCAGCCCCAGCATTTT	CASSEAPRGSGHQPQHF
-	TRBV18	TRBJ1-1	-	TGTGCCAGCTCACCAGCCTGGGGGGACACTGAAGCTTTCTTT	CASSPAWGDTEAFF
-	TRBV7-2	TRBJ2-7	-	TGTGCCAGCAGCGCCTTATCACCGTACACCTACGAGCAGTACTTC	CASSALSPYTYEQYF
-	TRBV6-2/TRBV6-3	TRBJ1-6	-	TGTGCCAGCAGTTACCCGTCCTCACTGGGAGATTCACCCCTCCACTTT	CASSYPSSLGDSPLHF
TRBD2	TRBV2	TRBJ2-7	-	TGTGCCAGCAGGGCCGGGACTAGCGGGGGTTACGAGCAGTACTTC	CASRAGTSGGYEQYF
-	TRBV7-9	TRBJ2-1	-	TGTGCCAGCAGCTTAGGTGCGAACTACGCCGATGAGCAGTTCTTC	CASSLGANYADEQFF
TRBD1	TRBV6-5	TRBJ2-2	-	TGTGCCAGCAGCCTACAGGGGGCAGGCACCGGGGAGCTGTTTTTT	CASSLQGAGTGELFF
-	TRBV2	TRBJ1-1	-	TGTGCCAGCAGTGAAGCGCGACAGCCCTCTGAAGCTTTCTTT	CASSEARQPSEAFF
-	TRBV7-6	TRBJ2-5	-	TGTGCCAGCAGCTCCTTCGACCGCGAAGAGACCCAGTACTTC	CASSSFDREETQYF
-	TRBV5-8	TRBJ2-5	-	TGTGCCAGCAGCTTGTGGGGGTCAGATGAGACCCAGTACTTC	CASSLWGSDETQYF
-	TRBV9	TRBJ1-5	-	TGTGCCAGCAGCGAAGGCAGTCTCAATCAGCCCCAGCATTTT	CASSEGSLNQPQHF
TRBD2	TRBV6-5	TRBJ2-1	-	TGTGCCAGCAGTCCTCTAGCGGGGCCAAACAATGAGCAGTTCTTC	CASSPLAGPNNEQFF
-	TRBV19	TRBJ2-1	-	TGTGCCAGTGCAAGGGGGGGGACACAGTCCTCCTACAATGAGCAGTTCTTC	CASARGGTQSSYNEQFF
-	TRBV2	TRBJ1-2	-	TGTGCCGCCACTCCGGGGAACTATGGCTACACCTTC	CAATPGNYGYTF
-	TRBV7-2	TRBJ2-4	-	TGTGCCAGCAGCTTAGGGTCCTCCAGTTGGGACATTCAGTACTTC	CASSLGSSSWDIQYF
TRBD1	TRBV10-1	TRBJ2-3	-	TGCGCCAGCAGTGAGGAGGGGGCAGGCACAGATACGCAGTATTTT	CASSEEGAGTDTQYF
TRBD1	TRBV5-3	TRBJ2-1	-	TGTGCCAGAAGCAAGAATTGTGAGGGGGCATCACACAATGAGCAGTTCTTC	CARSKNCEGASHNEQFF
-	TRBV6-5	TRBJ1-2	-	TGTGCCAGCAGTCCCCTGGGGTATGGCTACACCTTC	CASSPLGYGYTF
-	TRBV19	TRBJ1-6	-	TGTGCCAGTATCCCCTCGCCAGGGTCCAAATCACCCCTCCACTTT	CASIPSPGSKSPLHF
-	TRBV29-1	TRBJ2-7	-	TGCAGCGCCGGACACCCGTCAACCTACGAGCAGTACTTC	CSAGHPSTYEQYF
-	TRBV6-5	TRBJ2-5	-	TGTGCCAGCACCTGGAGGGGGCCGGAGACCCAGTACTTC	CASTWRGPETQYF
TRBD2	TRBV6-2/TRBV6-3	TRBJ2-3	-	TGTGCCAGCAGTCCCTCACTAGCGGGGGGAGCAGATACGCAGTATTTT	CASSPSLAGGADTQYF
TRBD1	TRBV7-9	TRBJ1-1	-	TGTGCCAGCAGCTCAGACAGGGGAAGTAGGGCTGAAGCTTTCTTT	CASSSDRGSRAEAFF
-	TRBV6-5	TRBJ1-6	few	TGTGCCAGCAGTTTAGGGCAGCCCGGTAATTCACCCCTCCACTTT	CASSLGQPGNSPLHF
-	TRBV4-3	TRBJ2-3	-	TGCGCCAGCAGCCAAGAAGGGAGTTCAGATACGCAGTATTTT	CASSQEGSSDTQYF